These 13 T cell receptor beta chains originate from one sample sequenced in a study of early T cells in non-severe SARS-CoV-2 infection. A single record per CDR3 protein comes from TCRdb applying MiXCR to the 5' RACE reads. This sample carries some 91,000 distinct CDR3 sequences, 14% to 15% of them seen once, and the ten largest clones take roughly 6%. Specimen: whole blood. These receptors were taken from an adult who was a healthcare worker with PCR-confirmed SARS-CoV-2 infection or an uninfected control (not recorded which).

The CDR3 loop is CASSLDGDWVNEQYF. CDR3 bases: TGTGCCAGCAGCTTAGATGGGGACTGGGTGAACGAGCAGTACTTC. V and J are TRBV11-2 and TRBJ2-7; tentative D call: TRBD2 (6 bases). V lost 0 bases and J 5 bases, leaving 14 bases between the germline ends. The CDR3 length is 15 residues. Germline CDR1 and CDR2: SGHAT and FQNNGV.

This clonotype has a count of ten or more. The CDR3, as DNA: TGCAGCGTTGGTAAGGGCGGGACCTCAAATGAGCAGTTCTTC. Protein product: CSVGKGGTSNEQFF. This chain joins TRBV29-1 and TRBJ2-1; possible D gene TRBD2, 6 bases. Germline assignment: CDR1 SQVTM and CDR2 ANQGSEA. The CDR3 extends over 14 amino acids. V was shortened by 4 bases and J by 7 bases, with 17 bases between the two germline ends.

This clonotype appeared a few times. The rearrangement links TRBV7-9 to TRBJ2-1; no clear D gene. The CDR3 length is 12 residues. Germline lookup yields CDR1 SEHNR and CDR2 FQNEAQ (reference sequence). The V gene lost 1 base and the J gene lost 9 bases, with 7 bases spanning the gap. This CDR3 is CASSLERPEQFF. CDR3 nucleotides: TGTGCCAGCAGCTTAGAACGGCCTGAGCAGTTCTTC.

The J gene is TRBJ2-5, the V gene TRBV20-1; TRBD1 agrees at 8 bases. CDR3 length: 11 amino acids. CDR1 DFQATT and CDR2 SNEGSKA come from the germline V gene (reference sequence). V was clipped by 5 bases and J by 6 bases; unmatched bases: 2. The CDR3, as DNA: TGCAGTGCTCACAGGGGGAAGACCCAGTACTTC. It is translated as CSAHRGKTQYF.

This chain links TRBV20-1 with TRBJ2-7; 13 nucleotides line up with TRBD2. This CDR3 contains 12 residues. V dropped 8 bases and J dropped 5; count of bases not matched to a gene: 3. Germline CDR1 reads DFQATT; CDR2 reads SNEGSKA (reference sequence). The DNA for the CDR3 is TGCAGTCGGACTAGCGGGAGTCACGAGCAGTACTTC. Amino acid sequence: CSRTSGSHEQYF.

This clonotype has more than one count but fewer than ten. The J gene is TRBJ1-5, the V gene TRBV20-1; D is uncertain. The CDR3 length is 14 residues. V lost 4 bases and J lost 2, with 12 bases in between. Germline V gene data show CDR1 as DFQATT and CDR2 as SNEGSKA (reference sequence). This CDR3 is CSATGGRGNQPQHF. The CDR3 bases are TGCAGTGCTACGGGAGGACGAGGCAATCAGCCCCAGCATTTT.

This clonotype was counted at least ten times. This chain links TRBV11-2 with TRBJ2-1; 8 bases agree with TRBD2. CDR1 is SGHAT and CDR2 is FQNNGV in the germline V gene. This CDR3 has 15 amino acids. V gave up 1 base and J gave up 4 bases; unmatched junction bases: 3. CDR3 bases: TGTGCCAGCAGCTTAGGACTAGCGAGATACAATGAGCAGTTCTTC. Translated, it gives CASSLGLARYNEQFF.

A few counts support this clonotype. The V gene is TRBV28, the J gene TRBJ1-4; TRBD1 matches 9 bases. Losses at the gene ends were 5 bases for V and 8 bases for J; bases not matched to a gene: 12. Per the germline V gene, CDR1 is MDHEN and CDR2 is SYDVKM. CDR3 length: 16 amino acids. This CDR3 reads CASSGTGLPSQEKLFF. As DNA, the CDR3 is TGTGCCAGCAGTGGGACAGGGCTACCCAGCCAGGAAAAACTGTTTTTT.

The V gene is TRBV18, the J gene TRBJ1-2; D not resolved. V lost 0 bases to trimming and J lost 0 bases, with 11 bases between them. Germline assignment: CDR1 KGHSH and CDR2 LQKENI. The CDR3 loop spans 16 amino acids. CDR3 residues: CASSPPLRGANYGYTF. CDR3 DNA: TGTGCCAGCTCACCACCTCTGCGGGGAGCTAACTATGGCTACACCTTC.

This clonotype has just a few counts. The rearrangement uses TRBV28 and TRBJ2-1; a weak D match, TRBD2 (6 bases). V was shortened by 2 bases and J by 7 bases, with 9 bases between the two germline ends. CDR3 length: 13 residues. From germline, CDR1 is MDHEN and CDR2 SYDVKM. CDR3 sequence reads: CASSLGGKNEQFF. The CDR3 DNA follows: TGTGCCAGCAGTTTAGGGGGGAAGAATGAGCAGTTCTTC.

This chain links TRBV12-3 or TRBV12-4 with TRBJ1-1; TRBD1 might be the D (5 bases). Between the trimmed V and J ends, which lost 5 bases and 6 bases, there was a span of 13 bases. The CDR3 has 13 residues. CDR3 in DNA: TGTGCCAGCAGTCCAGACAGAAACGCTGAAGCTTTCTTT. It specifies CASSPDRNAEAFF.

This clonotype was picked up many times. The V call is TRBV6-2 or TRBV6-3, the J call TRBJ1-3; D ambiguous. The CDR3 has 13 amino acids. Germline V gene lookup returns CDR1 MNHEY and CDR2 SVGEGT. The V gene lost 7 bases and the J gene lost 0 bases, with 7 bases spanning the gap. For the CDR3, the DNA is TGTGCCAGCAAACGGAGCTCTGGAAACACCATATATTTT. Its translation: CASKRSSGNTIYF.

The chain employs TRBV28 and TRBJ2-5; D possibly matches TRBD1 or TRBD2 (6 bases each). Germline V gives CDR1 MDHEN, CDR2 SYDVKM. This CDR3 has 15 residues. Trimming removed 6 bases from V and 3 bases from J, with 17 bases in between. CDR3 sequence reads: CASSPRGDLKETQYF. For the CDR3, the DNA is TGTGCCAGCAGCCCAAGGGGGGACTTGAAAGAGACCCAGTACTTC.